Listed below are T cell receptor beta chains from one sample, sequenced in a study of cytomegalovirus exposure and HLA in healthy donors. Sequenced by immunoSEQ multiplex PCR; TCRdb stores in-frame clones only, minus some. The sample contains fewer than 150,000 clones, about 80% of which appear only once. Sequences were obtained from PBMCs. The origin of the receptors is a female donor in good health and CMV-seropositive. The CDR3 runs from the conserved cysteine through the conserved F or W. Fields, in order: V gene, J gene, clone size, D gene, CDR3 protein, CDR3 DNA. A D gene is named only where the DNA matches it firmly. Clone size is stated in some rows and not others, as once, few, many or a class when expanded.

TRBV2	TRBJ1-2	.	.	CASSEARGPYGYTF	TGTGCCAGCAGTGAAGCGCGGGGCCCCTATGGCTACACCTTC
TRBV7-2	TRBJ1-6	few	TRBD1	CASSLGWTGNSPLHF	TGTGCCAGCAGCTTAGGCTGGACAGGGAACTCACCCCTCCACTTT
TRBV5-4	TRBJ1-6	.	.	CASSLPTGLNSPLHF	TGTGCCAGCAGCTTGCCTACAGGGTTAAATTCACCCCTCCACTTT
TRBV19	TRBJ2-5	.	TRBD2	CASSPRLAGVETQYF	TGTGCCAGTAGTCCAAGACTAGCGGGGGTGGAGACCCAGTACTTC
TRBV27	TRBJ1-1	.	TRBD1	CASSPGTGVGTEAFF	TGTGCCAGCAGTCCCGGGACAGGGGTCGGCACTGAAGCTTTCTTT
TRBV27	TRBJ2-5	.	TRBD1	CASSQGAIQETQYF	TGTGCCAGCTCCCAGGGGGCTATACAAGAGACCCAGTACTTC
TRBV15	TRBJ1-2	.	.	CATSPKGVGYGYTF	TGTGCCACCAGCCCTAAAGGGGTAGGGTATGGCTACACCTTC
TRBV19	TRBJ2-7	.	TRBD1	CASSSTGGYEQYF	TGTGCCAGTAGTTCGACAGGGGGATATGAGCAGTACTTC
TRBV7-2	TRBJ1-5	once	TRBD1	CASSIDRGQPQHF	TGTGCCAGCAGCATAGACAGGGGCCAGCCCCAGCATTTT
TRBV6-1	TRBJ2-2	.	.	CASNGGSANTGELFF	TGTGCCAGTAATGGGGGGAGCGCGAACACCGGGGAGCTGTTTTTT
TRBV2	TRBJ1-2	.	TRBD1	CASSGDSHYGYTF	TGTGCCAGCAGTGGGGACAGCCACTATGGCTACACCTTC
TRBV18	TRBJ2-1	once	TRBD1	CASSPPRSRGQDNEQFF	TGTGCCAGCTCACCACCCCGAAGCAGGGGGCAAGACAATGAGCAGTTCTTC
TRBV6-5	TRBJ1-2	few	.	CAISSTGLHGYTF	TGTGCCATCTCCAGCACAGGTTTACATGGCTACACCTTC
TRBV6-5	TRBJ1-3	.	.	CASSPDRGNTIYF	TGTGCCAGCAGTCCCGACCGAGGGAACACCATATATTTT
TRBV5-6	TRBJ2-2	.	.	CASSRRLNTGELFF	TGTGCCAGCAGCCGGAGGCTCAACACCGGGGAGCTGTTTTTT
TRBV5-4	TRBJ2-7	.	TRBD1	CASSFGGTGTSEQYF	TGTGCCAGCAGCTTTGGAGGGACAGGGACGAGTGAGCAGTACTTC
TRBV6-1	TRBJ2-3	few	.	CASSEGKGFGDTQYF	TGTGCCAGCAGTGAAGGGAAGGGGTTCGGAGATACGCAGTATTTT
TRBV5-4	TRBJ2-7	.	TRBD2	CASSPGTSSYEQYF	TGTGCCAGCAGCCCAGGGACTAGCAGCTACGAGCAGTACTTC
TRBV5-1	TRBJ1-3	.	.	CASSLALGVSGNTIYF	TGCGCCAGCAGCTTGGCCCTGGGAGTCTCTGGAAACACCATATATTTT
TRBV30	TRBJ2-7	once	TRBD1	CAGRDRTYEQYF	TGTGCCGGTAGGGACAGAACCTACGAGCAGTACTTC
TRBV2	TRBJ1-5	.	TRBD1	CASSEQGTENQPQHF	TGTGCCAGCAGTGAACAGGGGACAGAGAATCAGCCCCAGCATTTT
TRBV2	TRBJ1-5	.	.	CASSEASASGPQHF	TGTGCCAGCAGTGAAGCCTCCGCCTCGGGGCCCCAGCATTTT
TRBV6-1	TRBJ2-5	.	TRBD1	CASRFDRGLETQYF	TGTGCCAGCAGATTCGACAGGGGGCTTGAGACCCAGTACTTC
TRBV5-1	TRBJ1-1	.	.	CASSFGGLGNTEAFF	TGCGCCAGCAGCTTCGGGGGATTGGGGAACACTGAAGCTTTCTTT
TRBV7-2	TRBJ1-3	.	.	CASSLSRAGNTIYF	TGTGCCAGCAGCTTAAGCAGGGCTGGAAACACCATATATTTT
TRBV25-1	TRBJ1-4	.	.	CASSETTGFGGKLFF	TGTGCCAGCAGTGAAACAACAGGGTTTGGTGGAAAACTGTTTTTT
TRBV15	TRBJ1-4	.	TRBD1	CATSRDRVDEKLFF	TGTGCCACCAGCCGGGACAGGGTAGATGAAAAACTGTTTTTT
TRBV27	TRBJ1-1	.	TRBD1	CASRPSDRAIAEAFF	TGTGCCAGCAGGCCATCGGACAGGGCCATCGCTGAAGCTTTCTTT
TRBV5-4	TRBJ2-7	.	.	CASSRTTRGYEQYF	TGTGCCAGCAGCCGAACGACCCGAGGCTACGAGCAGTACTTC
TRBV30	TRBJ1-4	.	.	CAWSPFWRNEKLFF	TGTGCCTGGAGTCCTTTTTGGAGGAATGAAAAACTGTTTTTT
TRBV7-3	TRBJ2-3	.	TRBD1	CASSFGDRPDTQYF	TGTGCCAGCAGCTTTGGGGACAGGCCCGATACGCAGTATTTT
TRBV19	TRBJ1-6	once	.	CASSGLNNSPLHF	TGTGCCAGTAGTGGACTTAATAATTCACCCCTCCACTTT
TRBV2	TRBJ1-1	.	TRBD1	CASFLGQQNTEAFF	TGTGCCAGCTTCCTGGGACAGCAGAACACTGAAGCTTTCTTT
TRBV7-8	TRBJ1-5	.	TRBD1	CASSLVFAGQADSTRNQPQHF	TGTGCCAGCAGCTTAGTTTTCGCCGGACAGGCGGACTCCACGAGAAATCAGCCCCAGCATTTT
TRBV4-2	TRBJ1-2	.	.	CASSQGEMYGYTF	TGTGCCAGCAGCCAAGGGGAGATGTATGGCTACACCTTC
TRBV27	TRBJ1-5	.	TRBD1	CASSRQGAWPQHF	TGTGCCAGCAGTAGACAGGGGGCATGGCCCCAGCATTTT
TRBV28	TRBJ2-2	.	.	CASSPTTPNTGELFF	TGTGCCAGCAGCCCGACAACTCCGAACACCGGGGAGCTGTTTTTT
TRBV5-6	TRBJ2-3	.	.	CASSLDLMDTQYF	TGTGCCAGCAGCCTTGACTTAATGGATACGCAGTATTTT
TRBV5-6	TRBJ1-3	few	TRBD1	CASSLGQGKGNTIYF	TGTGCCAGCAGCTTGGGACAGGGGAAAGGAAACACCATATATTTT
TRBV11-3	TRBJ2-5	.	TRBD2	CASSSGIAGLGETQYF	TGTGCCAGCAGTTCCGGGATAGCGGGCCTTGGAGAGACCCAGTACTTC
TRBV6-1	TRBJ1-6	.	.	CASSGGQMDSPLHF	TGTGCCAGCTCAGGAGGACAGATGGATTCACCCCTCCACTTT